The clone carrying this TCR beta chain was seen only once. What it recognizes is unknown. These data come from a study of vaccination effects on CD4 cells after COVID-19. The CDR3 contains 14 residues. V was cut by 5 bases and J by 5 bases, with 15 bases left in between. Germline CDR1 SEHNR, CDR2 FQNEAQ (reference sequence). The protocol was immunoSEQ multiplex PCR, while the TCRdb copy is restricted to in-frame clones and leaves out a portion. The table includes tens of thousands of clones, 65% to 80% detected once. Following 10 days of culture, CD4+ T cells were isolated. Specimen: CD4+ T cells from PBMCs cultured without peptide, collected before COVID-19 vaccination. The chain employs TRBV7-9 and TRBJ1-1; D perhaps matches TRBD1 (5 bases). The sequence came from a human donor who received a COVID-19 vaccine. This chain's CDR3 is CASSKPEAGTEAFF. The CDR3, as DNA: TGTGCCAGCAGCAAACCGGAGGCAGGGACTGAAGCTTTCTTT. The full variable domain, completed using reference TRBV7-9 and TRBJ1-1, is DTGVSQNPRHKITKRGQNVTFRCDPISEHNRLYWYRQTLGQGPEFLTYFQNEAQLEKSRLLSDRFSAERPKGSFSTLEIQRTEQGDSAMYLCASSKPEAGTEAFFGQGTRLTVV.